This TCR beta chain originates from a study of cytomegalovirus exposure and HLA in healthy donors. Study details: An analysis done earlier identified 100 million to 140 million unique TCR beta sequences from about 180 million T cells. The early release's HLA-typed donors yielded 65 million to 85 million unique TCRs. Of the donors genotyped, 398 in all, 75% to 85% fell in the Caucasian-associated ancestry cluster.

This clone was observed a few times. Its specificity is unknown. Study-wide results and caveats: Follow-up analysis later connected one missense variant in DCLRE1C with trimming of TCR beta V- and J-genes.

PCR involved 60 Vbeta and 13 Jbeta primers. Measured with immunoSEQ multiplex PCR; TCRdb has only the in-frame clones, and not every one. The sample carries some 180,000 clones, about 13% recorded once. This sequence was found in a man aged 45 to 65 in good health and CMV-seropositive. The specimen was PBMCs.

This CDR3 reads CASSSPPGRQRTGELFF. DNA for the CDR3: TGCGCCAGCAGCAGCCCCCCCGGCAGGCAACGCACCGGGGAGCTGTTTTTT. The chain joins TRBV5-1 to TRBJ2-2; no firm D call. This CDR3 region has 17 residues. V was clipped by 4 bases and J by 4 bases, with 20 bases between them. Germline assignment: CDR1 SGHRS and CDR2 YFSETQ.